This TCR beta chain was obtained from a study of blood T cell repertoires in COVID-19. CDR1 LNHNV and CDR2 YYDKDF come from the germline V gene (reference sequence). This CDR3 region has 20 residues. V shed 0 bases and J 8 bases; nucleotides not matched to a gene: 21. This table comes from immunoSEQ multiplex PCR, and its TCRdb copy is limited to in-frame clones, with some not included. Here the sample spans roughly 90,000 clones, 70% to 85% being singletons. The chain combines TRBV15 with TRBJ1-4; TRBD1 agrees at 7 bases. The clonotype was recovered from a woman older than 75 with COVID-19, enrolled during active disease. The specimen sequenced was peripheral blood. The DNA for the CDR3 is TGTGCCACCAGCAGAGATCTCCTCAGTCTAGGGGGCGAGGGCGAAGAAAAACTGTTTTTT. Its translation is CATSRDLLSLGGEGEEKLFF.